The 16 T cell receptor beta chains in this list originate from one sample, sequenced in a study of glioma-infiltrating T cells. Using RNA template, CDR3s of TCR alpha and beta were amplified with iRepertoire arm-PCR. One entry per CDR3 protein, called by TCRdb with MiXCR from the multiplex PCR reads. The sample comprises tens of thousands of distinct CDR3 sequences, less than 30% of which are singletons, and 5.5% to 7.5% rests with the top ten. The sample was glioma tissue, nonneoplastic brain tissue, or PBMCs (not recorded which). The receptors were sampled from a human donor with low-grade glioma or glioblastoma, undergoing nonglioma brain surgery, or in good health (not recorded which).

This clonotype has more than one count but fewer than ten. This sequence joins TRBV18 and TRBJ2-7, with D tentatively TRBD1 (6 bases). This CDR3 has 14 residues. Germline V CDR1 and CDR2: KGHSH, LQKENI. The V gene lost 6 bases and the J gene lost 3 bases, with 15 bases spanning the gap. The CDR3 bases are TGTGCCAGCTCCCCCCGGGACACACGCTACGAGCAGTACTTC. It codes for CASSPRDTRYEQYF.

The table lists this clonotype with many counts. The chain joins TRBV27 to TRBJ2-7, with D unclear. CDR1 and CDR2 (germline): MNHEY, SMNVEV (reference sequence). Trimming shortened V by 8 bases and J by 0 bases, and 11 bases separated the two germline ends. The CDR3 spans 13 residues. CDR3 DNA: TGTGCCAGCCCCCGAATCCGCTCCTACGAGCAGTACTTC. The encoded protein is CASPRIRSYEQYF.

The V call is TRBV2, the J call TRBJ1-4; D might be TRBD1 (5 bases). V was pared by 5 bases and J by 5 bases, with 21 bases between. Per germline, CDR1 SNHLY and CDR2 FYNNEI. This CDR3 region has 17 residues. The chain's CDR3 is CASSHHPDSIRNEKLFF. The CDR3 DNA follows: TGTGCCAGCAGTCACCATCCCGACAGCATCCGCAATGAAAAACTGTTTTTT.

This clonotype came up a few times. This sequence joins TRBV2 and TRBJ2-5; 11 bases are a match to TRBD2. V gave up 5 bases and J gave up 5 bases; unmatched junction bases: 13. CDR3 length: 17 amino acids. Germline CDR1 SNHLY, CDR2 FYNNEI. In nucleotides, the CDR3 is TGTGCCAGCAGTCTTACTAGCGGGAGTTCTCTCGGGGAGACCCAGTACTTC. Encoded protein: CASSLTSGSSLGETQYF. Combining the CDR3 with reference TRBV2 and TRBJ2-5 gives the whole variable domain EPEVTQTPSHQVTQMGQEVILRCVPISNHLYFYWYRQILGQKVEFLVSFYNNEISEKSEIFDDQFSVERPDGSNFTLKIRSTKLEDSAMYFCASSLTSGSSLGETQYFGPGTRLLVL.

This clonotype came up a few times. The V and J genes are TRBV7-9 and TRBJ2-5; tentative D call: TRBD2 (7 bases). From germline, CDR1 is SEHNR and CDR2 FQNEAQ (reference sequence). This CDR3 spans 15 amino acids. V lost 1 base and J 4 bases, leaving 13 bases between the germline ends. Here the CDR3 reads CASSLVRGALETQYF. The CDR3 coding sequence is TGTGCCAGCAGCTTAGTTCGGGGGGCTCTAGAGACCCAGTACTTC.

For this clonotype: At one end, the junction sequence differs from germline, possibly due to a read error. This sequence joins TRBV25-1 and TRBJ1-5; D not resolved. The CDR3 has 13 residues. CDR1 is MGHDK and CDR2 is SYGVNS in the germline V gene. As DNA, the CDR3 is TGTGCCAGCAGTGATTACAGCGGGCAGCACCAGCATTTT. It translates to CASSDYSGQHQHF.

This clonotype was observed at least ten times. The rearrangement uses TRBV4-1 and TRBJ1-1; 7 nucleotides agree with TRBD1. The CDR3 runs 20 residues. J gave up 4 bases and V 4 bases, and 24 bases lay outside the gene matches. Germline V gene data show CDR1 as MGHRA and CDR2 as YSYEKL. This chain's CDR3 is CASSLRGYRGRTEGFTEAFF. The CDR3, as DNA: TGCGCCAGCAGCCTCCGGGGCTACAGGGGCCGGACCGAGGGTTTCACTGAAGCTTTCTTT.

Notes on this clonotype: The germline gene is not matched at one end of the junction; a read error may be the cause. V is TRBV6-1 and J is TRBJ2-3, with D perhaps TRBD2 (6 bases). The CDR3 spans 16 residues. The germline CDR1 and CDR2 sequences are MNHNS and SASEGT. CDR3 region: CASSSRTGGSKDTQCF. The CDR3 nucleotides are TGTGCCAGCAGTTCCAGGACTGGGGGGTCCAAAGATACGCAGTGTTTT.

With respect to this clonotype: Germline is not matched at one junction end, which may reflect a read error. This rearrangement joins TRBV20-1 to TRBJ1-3; unclear D gene. The CDR3 totals 15 residues. Looked up from germline, CDR1 is DFQATT and CDR2 is SNEGSKA (reference sequence). The chain's CDR3 is CSARDRIGSGNTISF. The CDR3 DNA follows: TGCAGTGCTCGCGATCGCATAGGGTCTGGAAACACCATATCTTTT.

On this clonotype itself: A much larger clonotype is one base distant, so this may be a read error. The V and J genes are TRBV5-4 and TRBJ2-1, with D possibly TRBD2 on 6 matching bases. CDR1 is SGHNT and CDR2 is YYREEE in the germline V gene (reference sequence). CDR3 size: 15 residues. The V end lost 2 bases, the J end lost 2 bases, and 11 bases lay between the germline ends. CDR3 region: CASSFRGYTYNEQFF. CDR3 DNA: TGTGCCAGCAGCTTCCGGGGGTACACCTACAATGAGCAGTTCTTC.

This clonotype was seen at least ten times. V and J are TRBV2 and TRBJ2-5; D remains unclear. This CDR3 region has 12 residues. Germline loops: CDR1 SNHLY, CDR2 FYNNEI. V lost 4 bases, J lost 2 bases, and 5 bases lay in between. In nucleotides, the CDR3 is TGTGCCAGCAGTGTCGTGCAAGAGACCCAGTACTTC. The encoded protein is CASSVVQETQYF. Full variable domain (missing parts from reference TRBV2 and TRBJ2-5): EPEVTQTPSHQVTQMGQEVILRCVPISNHLYFYWYRQILGQKVEFLVSFYNNEISEKSEIFDDQFSVERPDGSNFTLKIRSTKLEDSAMYFCASSVVQETQYFGPGTRLLVL.

This clonotype was recorded at least ten times. This rearrangement joins TRBV12-3 or TRBV12-4 to TRBJ2-1; D not certain. The CDR3 consists of 13 residues. V was pared by 4 bases and J by 9 bases, with 13 bases between. CDR3 amino acids: CASSSIYHGEQFF. The CDR3 region has the DNA TGTGCCAGCAGTTCTATCTACCACGGTGAGCAGTTCTTC.

A remark on this clonotype: The final CDR3 position lacks the conserved phenylalanine or tryptophan, pointing to a likely read error. This rearrangement joins TRBV12-3 or TRBV12-4 to TRBJ2-2, with a possible D match to TRBD1 (6 bases). This CDR3 is 14 amino acids long. Between the trimmed V and J ends, which lost 6 bases and 1 base, there was a span of 9 bases. CDR3 bases: TGTGCCAGCAGCCTGACAGGGAACACCGGGGAGCTGTTTCTT. As protein: CASSLTGNTGELFL.

The chain is built from TRBV5-1 and TRBJ2-1; 8 bases agree with TRBD1. Trimming at V came to 3 bases and at J to 13 bases, leaving 9 bases not matched to a gene. Germline CDR1 SGHRS, CDR2 YFSETQ. The CDR3 is 13 residues long. The CDR3 loop is CASSSGQGTPQFF. CDR3 nucleotides: TGCGCCAGCAGCTCCGGACAGGGAACCCCCCAGTTCTTC.

The V gene is TRBV2, the J gene TRBJ2-1, with 7 bases fitting TRBD2. With V trimmed by 3 bases and J by 11 bases, 13 bases remained unmatched. The germline V gene encodes CDR1 SNHLY and CDR2 FYNNEI. This CDR3 region has 15 residues. The CDR3 sequence: CASSDVAGALSKQFF. The DNA of the CDR3 is TGTGCCAGCAGTGATGTAGCGGGCGCGTTGTCGAAGCAGTTCTTC. Together with reference TRBV2 and TRBJ2-1, the CDR3 gives the full variable domain: EPEVTQTPSHQVTQMGQEVILRCVPISNHLYFYWYRQILGQKVEFLVSFYNNEISEKSEIFDDQFSVERPDGSNFTLKIRSTKLEDSAMYFCASSDVAGALSKQFFGPGTRLTVL.

The chain employs TRBV4-2 and TRBJ2-7; D ambiguous. This CDR3 is 13 amino acids long. Looked up from germline, CDR1 is LGHNA and CDR2 is YNFKEQ. The V end lost 0 bases, the J end lost 6 bases, and 9 bases lay between the germline ends. CDR3 DNA sequence: TGTGCCAGCAGCCAAGACTTGGTTAGCGAGCAGTACTTC. Amino acid sequence: CASSQDLVSEQYF.